The following is a TCR beta chain sequence with its context. Its antigen is not identified. The CDR3 is made up of 17 amino acids. V shed 1 base, J shed 2 bases, and the junction held 4 bases outside the gene matches. Germline CDR1 MNHNY, CDR2 SVGAGI (reference sequence). Unique molecular identifiers were built into the TCR beta cDNA libraries. A single record per CDR3 protein comes from TCRdb applying MiXCR to the PCR reads. Seen here are approximately 730,000 distinct CDR3 sequences, roughly 27% observed once, and the top ten hold 0.5% to 0.6%. This record comes from a study of post-analysis software for immune sequencing data. On the study more broadly: Relapsing-remitting, secondary progressive and progressive-relapsing forms of multiple sclerosis all featured among disease courses. Findings and limits, study-wide: Roughly 5 TRBV segments (TRBV5-6, TRBV5-1 and TRBV20-1 among them) occurred more frequently in patients than in controls.

The genes are TRBV6-6 and TRBJ2-3; 12 bases map to TRBD2. This sequence originates from a girl aged 5-17 years with multiple sclerosis. Sequenced: blood. The CDR3 reads CASSYWGLAGNTDTQYF. DNA of the CDR3: TGTGCCAGCAGTTACTGGGGACTAGCGGGCAACACAGATACGCAGTATTTT.